One sample yielded the 27 T cell receptor beta chains listed below, sequenced in a study of early T cells in non-severe SARS-CoV-2 infection. TCRdb analysed the 5' RACE reads with MiXCR anew, one entry per CDR3 protein. The table has roughly 47,000 distinct CDR3 sequences, 5.5% to 6.5% seen once. This sample comprised whole blood, obtained at baseline. These receptors all stem from an adult who was a healthcare worker with PCR-confirmed SARS-CoV-2 infection or an uninfected control (not recorded which).

The table lists this clonotype with a few counts. The chain is built from TRBV2 and TRBJ2-3; 10 nucleotides align to TRBD1. The germline V gene encodes CDR1 SNHLY and CDR2 FYNNEI. V lost 6 bases, J lost 8 bases, and 11 bases stayed unmatched. This CDR3 region has 15 residues. The CDR3 DNA sequence: TGTGCCAGCAGACCTGGACAGGGGGATGGGGGTACGCAGTATTTT. Protein product: CASRPGQGDGGTQYF.

This clonotype was detected a few times. This chain joins TRBV7-2 and TRBJ2-1; TRBD2 matches 7 bases. Germline lookup yields CDR1 SGHTA and CDR2 FQGNSA. The CDR3 spans 15 residues. V was pared by 5 bases and J by 3 bases, with 7 bases of the junction left unmatched. CDR3 sequence (DNA): TGTGCCAGCAGCCCTACTAGCGAGGACTACAATGAGCAGTTCTTC. It is translated as CASSPTSEDYNEQFF.

This clonotype occurred many times. The chain links TRBV5-1 to TRBJ2-7; 12 positions agree with TRBD1. CDR1 is SGHRS and CDR2 is YFSETQ in the germline V gene. Losses at the gene ends were 0 bases for V and 5 bases for J; bases not matched to a gene: 3. CDR3 length: 15 residues. The CDR3 sequence is CASSLVGQGAHEQYF. The CDR3 DNA reads as TGCGCCAGCAGCTTGGTGGGACAGGGGGCCCACGAGCAGTACTTC.

This clonotype was counted many times. This chain joins TRBV6-5 and TRBJ1-5, with unresolved D. This CDR3 is built from 13 residues. CDR1 and CDR2 (germline): MNHEY, SVGAGI. V lost 5 bases to trimming and J lost 5 bases, with 10 bases between them. The CDR3 region is CASSGSIHQPQHF. CDR3 DNA sequence: TGTGCCAGCAGTGGGTCCATACATCAGCCCCAGCATTTT.

This chain connects TRBV11-3 to TRBJ1-5, with TRBD1 identical over 8 bases. J gave up 4 bases and V 4 bases, and 21 bases lay outside the gene matches. CDR1 and CDR2 from the germline V gene are SGHNT and YENEEA. The CDR3 is 20 amino acids. Here the CDR3 DNA reads TGTGCCAGCAGCTCTACCGATACCGCGCTCAGACAGGGGAGAAATCAGCCCCAGCATTTT. Translating it yields CASSSTDTALRQGRNQPQHF. Variable domain in full (rest from reference TRBV11-3 and TRBJ1-5): EAGVVQSPRYKIIEKKQPVAFWCNPISGHNTLYWYLQNLGQGPELLIRYENEEAVDDSQLPKDRFSAERLKGVDSTLKIQPAELGDSAVYLCASSSTDTALRQGRNQPQHFGDGTRLSIL.

This clonotype came up many times. The chain has TRBV7-9 and TRBJ2-1; TRBD1 is a possible D gene (6 bases). V was pared by 5 bases and J by 4 bases, with 9 bases between. The CDR3 is 13 residues long. The germline V gene encodes CDR1 SEHNR and CDR2 FQNEAQ (reference sequence). CDR3 nucleotides: TGTGCCAGCAGCCAAACAGGGTACAATGAGCAGTTCTTC. This sequence encodes CASSQTGYNEQFF.

This clonotype was picked up many times. The genes are TRBV7-8 and TRBJ2-7; maybe TRBD1 (6 bases). The CDR3 consists of 14 residues. The V end was cut by 3 bases, the J end by 3 bases, with 12 bases between. Germline loops: CDR1 SGHVS, CDR2 FQNEAQ. CDR3: CASSFYRVGYEQYF. The DNA for the CDR3 is TGTGCCAGCAGCTTTTACAGGGTCGGCTACGAGCAGTACTTC.

Of note for this clonotype: A much bigger clone sits one base away, suggesting this may be a read error. V is TRBV6-5 and J is TRBJ2-1; D unclear. Germline CDR1 reads MNHEY; CDR2 reads SVGAGI. V shed 3 bases and J shed 12 bases, with 18 bases lying between them. CDR3 length equals 14 residues. The chain's CDR3 is CASSYISAGHGQFF. In nucleotides, the CDR3 is TGTGCCAGCAGTTATATCTCGGCAGGCCATGGGCAGTTCTTC.

The CDR3 loop is CASTAGVQVTGELFF. CDR3 nucleotide sequence: TGTGCCAGCACCGCAGGGGTTCAGGTCACCGGGGAGCTGTTTTTT. The chain employs TRBV6-5 and TRBJ2-2, with D possibly TRBD1 on 6 matching bases. CDR3 length equals 15 residues. The V gene lost 7 bases and the J gene lost 4 bases, with 16 bases spanning the gap. Per the germline V gene, CDR1 is MNHEY and CDR2 is SVGAGI.

This clonotype was detected only a few times. The chain is built from TRBV6-1 and TRBJ1-5; perhaps TRBD1 as D (5 bases). The CDR3 is 17 residues long. V was shortened by 2 bases and J by 4 bases, with 18 bases between the two germline ends. The germline CDR1 and CDR2 sequences are MNHNS and SASEGT. In DNA form, the CDR3 reads TGTGCCAGCAGTGAACCCCCCGTAGGCAGGGCGAATCAGCCCCAGCATTTT. Protein: CASSEPPVGRANQPQHF.

This clonotype was counted between two and nine times. This chain uses TRBV6-5 with TRBJ1-5, with D perhaps TRBD1 (5 bases). The CDR3 is 10 amino acids. V gave up 8 bases and J gave up 12 bases, with 11 bases separating them. Germline V lookup: CDR1 MNHEY, CDR2 SVGAGI. The CDR3 nucleotides are TGTGCCAGCGGCCGGGACCGCCAGCATTTT. Residues: CASGRDRQHF.

This clonotype has a count of ten or more. This rearrangement joins TRBV3-1 to TRBJ1-2; tentative D call: TRBD1 (6 bases). V lost 5 bases and J 4 bases, leaving 14 bases between the germline ends. CDR3 size: 14 residues. CDR1 LGHDT and CDR2 YNNKEL come from the germline V gene (reference sequence). The chain's CDR3 is CASSRGDTSYGYTF. The CDR3 DNA follows: TGTGCCAGCAGCAGGGGGGACACCTCCTATGGCTACACCTTC. The full variable domain, rest sourced from reference TRBV3-1 and TRBJ1-2, is DTAVSQTPKYLVTQMGNDKSIKCEQNLGHDTMYWYKQDSKKFLKIMFSYNNKELIINETVPNRFSPKSPDKAHLNLHINSLELGDSAVYFCASSRGDTSYGYTFGSGTRLTVV.

CDR3 sequence: CASSLPGLRSGGYTF. Here the CDR3 DNA reads TGTGCCAGCAGCTTACCAGGATTAAGATCGGGGGGCTACACCTTC. The chain combines TRBV11-3 with TRBJ1-2; the D is unclear. Germline assignment: CDR1 SGHNT and CDR2 YENEEA. V lost 2 bases, J lost 8 bases, and 18 bases lay in between. This CDR3 is 15 amino acids long.

The CDR3 DNA is TGCAGCGTGGTCGGGACATCCTACGAGCAGTACTTC. Translation: CSVVGTSYEQYF. J is TRBJ2-7 and V is TRBV29-1; a possible D gene is TRBD1 (6 bases). The germline V and J ends were trimmed by 6 bases and 1 base, with 10 bases remaining between them. The CDR3 contains 12 residues. The germline V gene has CDR1 SQVTM and CDR2 ANQGSEA.

There are many counts of this clonotype. The gene calls are TRBV4-3 and TRBJ1-4, with 8 bases matching TRBD1. The germline V gene has CDR1 LGHNA and CDR2 YSLEER. The CDR3 has 18 amino acids. The V segment lost 4 bases and the J segment 4 bases; nucleotides outside the gene matches: 14. CDR3: CASSPFGAGGNGNEKLFF. CDR3 DNA: TGCGCCAGCAGCCCATTTGGGGCAGGGGGCAATGGTAATGAAAAACTGTTTTTT.

This clonotype was found many times. The chain has TRBV7-9 and TRBJ1-4; tentatively, D is TRBD1 (5 bases). The CDR3 contains 13 residues. Germline lookup yields CDR1 SEHNR and CDR2 FQNEAQ (reference sequence). Trimming removed 4 bases at V and 7 bases at J, with 10 bases between. Here the CDR3 reads CASSSNQGEKLFF. The CDR3 nucleotides are TGTGCCAGCAGCTCCAACCAGGGTGAAAAACTGTTTTTT.

This clonotype was found a few times. The rearrangement links TRBV9 to TRBJ2-7; TRBD2 might be the D (5 bases). Trimming shortened V by 0 bases and J by 6 bases, and 7 bases separated the two germline ends. This CDR3 spans 12 amino acids. The germline gives CDR1 SGDLS, CDR2 YYNGEE. DNA for the CDR3: TGTGCCAGCAGCGTAGGAGGAGGCGAGCAGTACTTC. It encodes CASSVGGGEQYF.

This clonotype was found many times. The chain links TRBV7-6 to TRBJ2-3, with 7 bases identical to TRBD1. Germline V lookup: CDR1 SGHVS, CDR2 FNYEAQ. V gave up 1 base and J gave up 11 bases; unmatched junction bases: 3. The CDR3 sequence is 12 residues long. CDR3 loop: CASSLVGQQQYF. CDR3 DNA: TGTGCCAGCAGCTTAGTGGGACAGCAGCAGTATTTT.

The table lists this clonotype with many counts. The V gene is TRBV5-5, the J gene TRBJ2-1, with TRBD1 matching over 7 bases. Unmatched junction bases numbered 8, after V lost 0 bases and J lost 8 bases. CDR1 is SGHKS, CDR2 YYEKEE, per germline (reference sequence). CDR3 length equals 15 residues. CDR3 coding DNA: TGTGCCAGCAGCTTGGGACAGGGTGTTTTGCATGAGCAGTTCTTC. This encodes CASSLGQGVLHEQFF.

This clonotype has ten or more counts. The chain has TRBV20-1 and TRBJ1-1; weak D call: TRBD1 (5 bases). The germline V gene has CDR1 DFQATT and CDR2 SNEGSKA (reference sequence). The CDR3 loop spans 13 amino acids. Trimming left V 6 bases short and J 0 bases short, with 11 bases between. Written as DNA, the CDR3 is TGCAGTGCCGAGACAGTTATGAACACTGAAGCTTTCTTT. Its translation is CSAETVMNTEAFF.

The genes are TRBV21-1 and TRBJ2-7; no DNA check was done on the table's D call, TRBD1. TRBV21-1 is flagged as a pseudogene. The CDR3 spans 11 residues. The CDR3 nucleotides read TGTGCCATTCCAGGGCACTACGAGCAGTACTTC. Translated: CAIPGHYEQYF.

The V and J genes are TRBV5-3 and TRBJ2-1; 12 bases align to TRBD2. TRBV5-3 is given ORF status, its function remaining uncertain. After removal of 3 bases from V and 7 bases from J, the junction contained 11 bases not matched to a gene. The CDR3 runs to 17 residues. The CDR3 loop is CARSSRTSGDLWNEQFF. The CDR3 DNA is TGTGCCAGAAGCTCGCGGACTAGCGGGGACCTCTGGAATGAGCAGTTCTTC.

This chain connects TRBV20-1 to TRBJ1-5; 7 positions match TRBD1. Germline lookup yields CDR1 DFQATT and CDR2 SNEGSKA (reference sequence). V lost 3 bases to trimming and J lost 0 bases; unmatched junction nucleotides: 5. This CDR3 contains 15 residues. In DNA, the CDR3 is TGCAGTGCTAGGGAGGGGGCGGTTAGCAATCAGCCCCAGCATTTT. Protein: CSAREGAVSNQPQHF.

This clonotype is categorized as medium-sized. No DNA is shown, since the ends of the CDR3 on it are uncertain; the CDR3 is the one TCRdb lists. CDR3 protein: CASGFGGGNSF. The chain uses TRBV3-1 and TRBJ2-1; the tabulated D call, TRBD2, remains unverified against the DNA. Ends included, the CDR3 has 11 residues. Germline CDR1 is LGHDT and CDR2 is YNNKEL (reference sequence).

This clonotype was found many times. The V and J genes are TRBV29-1 and TRBJ2-5; 7 nucleotides line up with TRBD2. The CDR3 runs 13 residues. Germline V gene data show CDR1 as SQVTM and CDR2 as ANQGSEA. J gave up 5 bases and V 6 bases, and 9 bases lay outside the gene matches. CDR3 region: CSVMTTSRETQYF. CDR3 in DNA: TGCAGCGTGATGACGACTAGCAGGGAGACCCAGTACTTC.

This clonotype was picked up a small number of times. The V and J genes are TRBV2 and TRBJ1-2, with unresolved D. The CDR3 consists of 14 residues. The ends were cut back, 5 bases at V and 3 bases at J, with 13 bases in the middle. Germline CDR1 is SNHLY and CDR2 is FYNNEI. CDR3 bases: TGTGCCAGCAGTTCGGGAGGTCAGTACTATGGCTACACCTTC. It translates to CASSSGGQYYGYTF.

This clonotype was observed many times. CDR3 sequence: CASSKTQGSYNSPLHF. The DNA of the CDR3 is TGTGCCAGCAGCAAGACTCAGGGATCCTATAATTCACCCCTCCACTTT. The J gene is TRBJ1-6, the V gene TRBV7-2, with D maybe TRBD1 (5 bases). The CDR3 runs to 16 residues. Germline values: CDR1 SGHTA, CDR2 FQGNSA. With 5 bases removed from V and 1 base from J, the gap between germline ends came to 12 bases.